The 6 T cell receptor beta chains listed next were all sequenced from one sample in a study of Graves' ophthalmopathy and Graves' hyperthyroidism. TCR beta CDR3 amplification used RNA transcripts. A first-round RT-PCR used HTBI primers, followed by a second-round multiplex PCR. TCRdb recomputed calls from the multiplex PCR reads with MiXCR, one row per CDR3 protein. The sample holds hundreds of thousands of distinct CDR3 sequences, 35% to 50% seen once. The specimen sequenced was peripheral blood. These receptors came from an adult man with Graves' ophthalmopathy.

This clonotype was counted at least ten times. The germline gene is not matched at one end of the junction; a read error may be the cause. The chain links TRBV7-8 to TRBJ1-2; D gene ambiguous. The CDR3 totals 15 residues. In germline, CDR1 is SGHVS, CDR2 FQNEAQ. Here the CDR3 DNA reads TGTGCCAGCAGCCTAGCCGGGCTAGGCGACTATGGCTACACCTTC. Translation: CASSLAGLGDYGYTF.

Here the CDR3 reads CSASRGYQETQYF. CDR3 nucleotides: TGCAGCGCCAGTCGTGGGTACCAAGAGACCCAGTACTTC. The chain uses TRBV29-1 and TRBJ2-5; D is ambiguous. Germline CDR1 SQVTM, CDR2 ANQGSEA. The CDR3 has 13 amino acids. V dropped 7 bases and J dropped 0 bases, with 12 bases sitting between them.

V usage is TRBV20-1 and J usage is TRBJ2-5, with no clear D. V lost 0 bases and J 4 bases, leaving 15 bases between the germline ends. CDR3 length: 15 amino acids. Per the germline V gene, CDR1 is DFQATT and CDR2 is SNEGSKA (reference sequence). The CDR3 DNA sequence: TGCAGTGCTAGAGATAAGGGTCGGGTGGGAGAGACCCAGTACTTC. Its protein product is CSARDKGRVGETQYF.

As concerns this clonotype: One end of the junction fails to match germline, which may point to a read error. The rearrangement joins TRBV5-1 to TRBJ1-2; D is perhaps TRBD1 (6 bases). CDR1 and CDR2 from the germline V gene are SGHRS and YFSETQ. CDR3 length equals 13 residues. The CDR3 bases are TGCGCCAGCAGCTTACAGGGTAGAGATGGCTGCACCTTC. It encodes CASSLQGRDGCTF.

The rearrangement links TRBV2 to TRBJ2-7; no firm D call. This CDR3 has 14 residues. Germline assignment: CDR1 SNHLY and CDR2 FYNNEI. V lost 6 bases to trimming and J lost 2 bases, with 14 bases between them. Here the CDR3 DNA reads TGTGCCAGCAGGGAACAGCTAAATACCTACGAGCAGTACTTC. Protein product: CASREQLNTYEQYF.

The rearrangement uses TRBV24-1 and TRBJ2-3, with D unclear. This CDR3 comprises 14 residues. Per germline, CDR1 KGHDR and CDR2 SFDVKD. V was trimmed by 3 bases and J by 1 base, leaving 7 bases between them. Written as DNA, the CDR3 is TGTGCCACCAGTGATCGGGCCGGCACAGATACGCAGTATTTT. As protein: CATSDRAGTDTQYF.